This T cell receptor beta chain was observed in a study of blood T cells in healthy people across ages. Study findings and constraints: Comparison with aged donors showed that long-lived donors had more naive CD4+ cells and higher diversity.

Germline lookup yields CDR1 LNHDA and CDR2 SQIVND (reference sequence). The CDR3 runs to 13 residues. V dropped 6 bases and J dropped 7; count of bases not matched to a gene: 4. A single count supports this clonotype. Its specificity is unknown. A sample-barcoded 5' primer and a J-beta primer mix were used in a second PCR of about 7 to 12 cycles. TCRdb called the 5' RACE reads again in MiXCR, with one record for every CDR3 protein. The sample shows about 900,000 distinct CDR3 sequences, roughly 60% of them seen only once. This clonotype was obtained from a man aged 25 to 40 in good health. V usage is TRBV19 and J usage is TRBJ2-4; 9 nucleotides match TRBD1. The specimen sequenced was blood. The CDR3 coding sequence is TGTGCCAGTAGGGGACAGGGTGGGAACATTCAGTACTTC. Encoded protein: CASRGQGGNIQYF.